This T cell receptor beta chain was sequenced in a study of blood T cells in healthy people across ages. Whole-study context: In model experiments, template switching was able to capture about one barcoded beta molecule for every two T cells that were present.

The CDR3 covers 12 residues. Germline assignment: CDR1 SQVTM and CDR2 ANQGSEA. V was clipped by 4 bases and J by 0 bases, with 5 bases between them. A second PCR of about 6 to 12 cycles used a sample-barcoded 5' primer and a J-beta primer mix. TCRdb recomputed calls from the 5' RACE reads with MiXCR, one row per CDR3 protein. Of just over 1 million distinct CDR3 sequences listed, 45% are singletons. The origin of this receptor is a woman aged 60-75 years in good health. The sequenced material came from blood. The V call is TRBV29-1, the J call TRBJ2-3; no definite D call. The CDR3 sequence is CSVAASTDTQYF. The CDR3 DNA reads TGCAGCGTTGCGGCCAGCACAGATACGCAGTATTTT.